The 22 T cell receptor beta chains below all came from one sample that was sequenced in a study of shared clonotypes between healthy human individuals. Libraries were prepared by immunoSEQ multiplex PCR; TCRdb keeps only in-frame clonotypes and omits some of them. This table holds 2 million or so clones, roughly 95% found once. The source material was naive CD4+ T cells sorted from blood. Regarding subset: CD45RA+ positively selected. The receptor set was obtained from a man younger than 30 in good health.

The table lists this clone with many counts. J is TRBJ1-5 and V is TRBV5-5, with D hard to call. Between the trimmed V and J ends, which lost 1 base and 6 bases, there was a span of 14 bases. CDR3 length: 15 amino acids. Germline lookup yields CDR1 SGHKS and CDR2 YYEKEE (reference sequence). In DNA form, the CDR3 reads TGTGCCAGCAGCTTGATCGCGGGCCCCGCTCAGCCCCAGCATTTT. This translates into CASSLIAGPAQPQHF.

The genes are TRBV4-2 and TRBJ2-3, with TRBD2 matching 12 bases. This CDR3 is built from 17 residues. V was clipped by 1 base and J by 5 bases; unmatched bases: 7. Germline lookup yields CDR1 LGHNA and CDR2 YNFKEQ. This CDR3 is CASSQGRLAGEGDTQYF. The CDR3 nucleotides are TGTGCCAGCAGCCAAGGTCGACTAGCGGGGGAAGGAGATACGCAGTATTTT.

The rearrangement links TRBV7-9 to TRBJ2-1; D ambiguous. The CDR3 has 16 amino acids. Germline V gene sequence: CDR1 SEHNR, CDR2 FQNEAQ (reference sequence). The V end lost 0 bases, the J end lost 0 bases, and 9 bases lay between the germline ends. The DNA of the CDR3 is TGTGCCAGCAGCTTAGCGTCTGGGGACTCCTACAATGAGCAGTTCTTC. It yields the protein CASSLASGDSYNEQFF.

The chain joins TRBV18 to TRBJ2-5, with unresolved D. The ends were cut back, 6 bases at V and 6 bases at J, with 11 bases in the middle. The CDR3 is 12 amino acids. Germline CDR1 KGHSH, CDR2 LQKENI. CDR3 sequence (DNA): TGTGCCAGCTCGTTCGCCGTCCAGACCCAGTACTTC. This gives the protein CASSFAVQTQYF.

The rearrangement uses TRBV4-3 and TRBJ1-1, with D uncertain. In germline, CDR1 is LGHNA, CDR2 YSLEER. V was shortened by 4 bases and J by 2 bases, with 8 bases between the two germline ends. CDR3 size: 13 residues. The CDR3 DNA follows: TGCGCCAGCAGCCGTTCACGTAACACTGAAGCTTTCTTT. Its protein is CASSRSRNTEAFF.

The V and J genes are TRBV6-5 and TRBJ2-7, with TRBD1 identical over 8 bases. Germline trimming cut 6 bases from V and 5 bases from J; bases unmatched to any gene: 6. Germline CDR1 is MNHEY and CDR2 is SVGAGI. CDR3 length: 13 residues. CDR3 sequence reads: CASSRTGNHEQYF. In DNA, the CDR3 is TGTGCCAGCAGCCGGACAGGGAATCACGAGCAGTACTTC.

V usage is TRBV5-1 and J usage is TRBJ2-1; TRBD2 matches 12 bases. Germline-derived CDR1 and CDR2 are SGHRS and YFSETQ. Germline trimming cut 0 bases from V and 0 bases from J; bases unmatched to any gene: 10. The CDR3 runs to 20 residues. The DNA for the CDR3 is TGCGCCAGCAGCTTGGCCAAACTAGCGGGAGGCCTCAACTCCTACAATGAGCAGTTCTTC. Amino acid sequence: CASSLAKLAGGLNSYNEQFF.

The genes are TRBV9 and TRBJ2-3, with D uncertain. The V end was cut by 0 bases, the J end by 0 bases, with 8 bases between. Looked up from germline, CDR1 is SGDLS and CDR2 is YYNGEE. The CDR3 has 15 amino acids. CDR3 region: CASSVGHTSTDTQYF. The CDR3 nucleotides are TGTGCCAGCAGCGTAGGCCATACTAGCACAGATACGCAGTATTTT.

Comment on this clone: Other nucleotide sequences in the sample specify the same CDR3. The chain recombines TRBV18 with TRBJ1-2; 8 bases map to TRBD1. J was trimmed by 2 bases and V by 2 bases; bases with no gene match: 1. The germline gives CDR1 KGHSH, CDR2 LQKENI. The CDR3 is made up of 14 amino acids. CDR3 loop: CASSPTGGNYGYTF. The CDR3 DNA follows: TGTGCCAGCTCACCAACAGGGGGAAACTATGGCTACACCTTC. The full variable domain, its missing parts supplied by reference TRBV18 and TRBJ1-2, is NAGVMQNPRHLVRRRGQEARLRCSPMKGHSHVYWYRQLPEEGLKFMVYLQKENIIDESGMPKERFSAEFPKEGPSILRIQQVVRGDSAAYFCASSPTGGNYGYTFGSGTRLTVV.

The chain uses TRBV7-3 and TRBJ2-1, with TRBD1 identical over 7 bases. The J segment lost 1 base and the V segment lost 5 bases, leaving 5 bases of the junction unmatched. Germline CDR1 SGHTA, CDR2 FQGTGA. CDR3 size: 15 residues. CDR3 protein: CASSREGASYNEQFF. The CDR3 nucleotides read TGTGCCAGCAGCCGTGAGGGGGCTTCCTACAATGAGCAGTTCTTC. The complete variable domain, with remaining parts taken from reference TRBV7-3 and TRBJ2-1, reads GAGVSQTPSNKVTEKGKYVELRCDPISGHTALYWYRQSLGQGPEFLIYFQGTGAADDSGLPNDRFFAVRPEGSVSTLKIQRTERGDSAVYLCASSREGASYNEQFFGPGTRLTVL.

DNA for the CDR3: TGTGCCAGTAGTGAACTAGCGGGTAACACCGGGGAGCTGTTTTTT. Encoded protein: CASSELAGNTGELFF. The chain is built from TRBV19 and TRBJ2-2, with 9 bases that match TRBD2. The CDR3 has 15 residues. V lost 5 bases and J lost 2; bases outside the gene matches: 3. Looked up from germline, CDR1 is LNHDA and CDR2 is SQIVND (reference sequence).

The rearrangement uses TRBV2 and TRBJ1-3, with 7 positions matching TRBD1. Germline V lookup: CDR1 SNHLY, CDR2 FYNNEI. CDR3 length: 14 amino acids. Losses at the gene ends were 6 bases for V and 1 base for J; bases not matched to a gene: 3. In nucleotides, the CDR3 is TGTGCCAGCAGGGAACAGGGGTCTGGAAACACCATATATTTT. Translating gives CASREQGSGNTIYF.

The chain joins TRBV30 to TRBJ1-6, with 8 bases matching TRBD1. The V and J ends lost 2 bases and 11 bases, in that order; junction bases with no gene match: 14. Germline CDR1 reads GTSNPN; CDR2 reads SVGIG (reference sequence). CDR3 size: 16 residues. The CDR3 loop is CAWSLRLGQVGAPLHF. The CDR3 region has the DNA TGTGCCTGGAGTTTACGTTTGGGACAGGTAGGGGCACCCCTCCACTTT.

V and J are TRBV28 and TRBJ1-1; D gene unclear. Trimming took 2 bases from V and 5 from J, leaving 3 bases between them. The germline V gene has CDR1 MDHEN and CDR2 SYDVKM. CDR3 length equals 11 residues. Here the CDR3 reads CASSLATEAFF. The CDR3 DNA is TGTGCCAGCAGTTTAGCAACTGAAGCTTTCTTT. Full variable domain (rest looked up from reference TRBV28 and TRBJ1-1): DVKVTQSSRYLVKRTGEKVFLECVQDMDHENMFWYRQDPGLGLRLIYFSYDVKMKEKGDIPEGYSVSREKKERFSLILESASTNQTSMYLCASSLATEAFFGQGTRLTVV.

The rearrangement links TRBV25-1 to TRBJ2-2; D is unclear. The V end was cut by 7 bases, the J end by 0 bases, with 21 bases between. This CDR3 contains 18 residues. Germline CDR1 and CDR2: MGHDK and SYGVNS. For the CDR3, the DNA is TGTGCCAGCACCCAAAATCCGGGCAGCCCCGCGAACACCGGGGAGCTGTTTTTT. This gives the protein CASTQNPGSPANTGELFF.

In this sample, this clone turned up a few times. The chain joins TRBV10-1 to TRBJ1-6; D is possibly TRBD1 (6 bases). V lost 6 bases, J lost 9 bases, and 21 bases lay in between. The CDR3 contains 16 residues. CDR1 and CDR2 from the germline V gene are WNHNN and SYGVQD (reference sequence). CDR3 protein: CASSLTTGRGGSPLHF. The CDR3 DNA sequence: TGCGCCAGCAGCCTTACTACAGGGCGAGGAGGTTCACCCCTCCACTTT.

The genes are TRBV9 and TRBJ2-7, with D possibly TRBD2 on 5 matching bases. This CDR3 spans 14 amino acids. V was trimmed by 0 bases and J by 6 bases, leaving 13 bases between them. Germline assignment: CDR1 SGDLS and CDR2 YYNGEE. The CDR3 coding sequence is TGTGCCAGCAGCGTAGCTCTGGGTGGAGGCGAGCAGTACTTC. It is translated as CASSVALGGGEQYF.

Only one count was recorded for this clone. The rearrangement links TRBV4-1 to TRBJ1-5; weak D call: TRBD1 (6 bases). Germline V gene sequence: CDR1 MGHRA, CDR2 YSYEKL. This CDR3 comprises 14 residues. V was pared by 4 bases and J by 6 bases, with 13 bases between. The DNA of the CDR3 is TGCGCCAGCAGCCCAACAGGGATGATTCAGCCCCAGCATTTT. It is translated as CASSPTGMIQPQHF.

V gene TRBV6-6 combines with J gene TRBJ1-1; D might be TRBD1 (6 bases). This CDR3 has 13 amino acids. Trimming cost V 5 bases and J 5 bases, with 12 bases left between them. The germline V gene encodes CDR1 MNHNY and CDR2 SVGAGI (reference sequence). The CDR3 DNA follows: TGTGCCAGCAGTGGGACACCGAAGACTGAAGCTTTCTTT. Translated: CASSGTPKTEAFF.

V and J are TRBV5-4 and TRBJ2-7; 7 bases are shared with TRBD1. J was trimmed by 2 bases and V by 4 bases; bases with no gene match: 6. Germline CDR1 is SGHNT and CDR2 is YYREEE (reference sequence). This CDR3 has 14 amino acids. CDR3 in DNA: TGTGCCAGCAGCCCCGTGGGACAGACCTACGAGCAGTACTTC. It translates to CASSPVGQTYEQYF.

This clone was picked up one time. The J gene is TRBJ1-6, the V gene TRBV30, with D possibly matching TRBD1 (5 bases). Per the germline V gene, CDR1 is GTSNPN and CDR2 is SVGIG (reference sequence). Trimming shortened V by 0 bases and J by 6 bases, and 12 bases separated the two germline ends. This CDR3 is 15 amino acids long. CDR3 loop: CAWSVYKTANSPLHF. The CDR3 coding sequence is TGTGCCTGGAGTGTCTATAAGACAGCTAATTCACCCCTCCACTTT.

V and J are TRBV30 and TRBJ1-4, with 9 bases that match TRBD1. The CDR3 covers 14 residues. The V gene's germline CDR1 is GTSNPN and CDR2 SVGIG (reference sequence). Here the CDR3 DNA reads TGTGCGGCACCCCTCGGGACAGGGAGGGAAAAACTGTTTTTT. It translates to CAAPLGTGREKLFF. Variable domain in full (rest from reference TRBV30 and TRBJ1-4): SQTIHQWPATLVQPVGSPLSLECTVEGTSNPNLYWYRQAAGRGLQLLFYSVGIGQISSEVPQNLSASRPQDRQFILSSKKLLLSDSGFYLCAAPLGTGREKLFFGSGTQLSVL.